These 13 T cell receptor beta chains were sequenced from one sample in a study of blood T cell repertoires in COVID-19. Here immunoSEQ multiplex PCR was the method, and the copy in TCRdb shows in-frame clones only, minus some. The sample shows about 280,000 clones, roughly 87% of them seen only once. The sample was peripheral blood. These receptors all come from a woman in her fifties or sixties who had recovered from COVID-19.

J is TRBJ2-7 and V is TRBV6-1; 8 bases align to TRBD1. The J segment lost 4 bases and the V segment lost 2 bases, leaving 10 bases of the junction unmatched. The CDR3 runs 16 residues. CDR1 MNHNS and CDR2 SASEGT come from the germline V gene. CDR3 in amino acids: CASSESPGQGVYEQYF. As DNA, the CDR3 is TGTGCCAGCAGTGAATCGCCCGGACAGGGTGTATACGAGCAGTACTTC.

The chain uses TRBV27 and TRBJ1-6, with D possibly TRBD1 on 5 matching bases. The CDR3 consists of 16 residues. CDR1 is MNHEY and CDR2 is SMNVEV in the germline V gene (reference sequence). Trimming cost V 2 bases and J 7 bases, with 15 bases left between them. In DNA form, the CDR3 reads TGTGCCAGCAGTTTAATATCCTCAGGGAACAATTCACCCCTCCACTTT. This sequence encodes CASSLISSGNNSPLHF.

This clone was seen a handful of times. The chain couples TRBV10-3 to TRBJ2-3; perhaps TRBD1 as D (5 bases). The CDR3 contains 14 residues. CDR1 ENHRY and CDR2 SYGVKD come from the germline V gene. V lost 3 bases and J lost 3, with 10 bases in between. The CDR3 region is CAISEGVWTDTQYF. The DNA for the CDR3 is TGTGCCATCAGTGAAGGGGTATGGACAGATACGCAGTATTTT.

The genes are TRBV27 and TRBJ1-2; D unclear. The CDR3 covers 15 residues. V shed 2 bases and J shed 3 bases, with 13 bases lying between them. CDR1 is MNHEY, CDR2 SMNVEV, per germline (reference sequence). Written as DNA, the CDR3 is TGTGCCAGCAGTTTAACGCCGGCGGACTACTATGGCTACACCTTC. This translates into CASSLTPADYYGYTF.

The rearrangement links TRBV7-9 to TRBJ1-6; D is uncertain. Trimming removed 5 bases at V and 6 bases at J, with 17 bases between. This CDR3 region has 16 residues. Germline CDR1 SEHNR, CDR2 FQNEAQ (reference sequence). This chain's CDR3 is CASSPFDPGINSPLHF. CDR3 DNA: TGTGCCAGCAGCCCCTTCGATCCGGGGATTAATTCACCCCTCCACTTT. Together with reference TRBV7-9 and TRBJ1-6, the CDR3 gives the full variable domain: DTGVSQNPRHKITKRGQNVTFRCDPISEHNRLYWYRQTLGQGPEFLTYFQNEAQLEKSRLLSDRFSAERPKGSFSTLEIQRTEQGDSAMYLCASSPFDPGINSPLHFGNGTRLTVT.

About this clone: The same CDR3 can be traced to other DNA sequences in this sample. The V call is TRBV28, the J call TRBJ2-7, with 10 nucleotides matching TRBD2. Germline V CDR1 and CDR2: MDHEN, SYDVKM. The length of the CDR3 is 14 residues. V was clipped by 4 bases and J by 1 base; unmatched bases: 1. In DNA, the CDR3 is TGTGCCAGCAGTTCTAGCGGGAGTTCCTACGAGCAGTACTTC. It translates to CASSSSGSSYEQYF.

J is TRBJ1-2 and V is TRBV11-2, with D possibly being TRBD1 (6 bases). The V end lost 6 bases, the J end lost 10 bases, and 18 bases lay between the germline ends. Germline-derived CDR1 and CDR2 are SGHAT and FQNNGV. The CDR3 is made up of 13 amino acids. The CDR3 loop is CASSFGQLLSYTF. CDR3 nucleotide sequence: TGTGCCAGCAGTTTTGGACAGCTGCTGTCCTACACCTTC.

This chain connects TRBV27 to TRBJ2-1, with TRBD2 identical over 11 bases. CDR1 MNHEY and CDR2 SMNVEV come from the germline V gene (reference sequence). CDR3 length: 17 amino acids. The junction had 6 bases not matched to a gene; V was cut back by 2 bases and J by 3 bases. In DNA form, the CDR3 reads TGTGCCAGCAGTTTACTTAGCGGGGGGGTTATCTACAATGAGCAGTTCTTC. Protein sequence: CASSLLSGGVIYNEQFF.

Details on this clone: Other DNA sequences from this sample encode an identical CDR3 as well. The rearrangement links TRBV6-5 to TRBJ2-7; D is possibly TRBD1 (6 bases). The CDR3 runs to 12 residues. Germline CDR1 MNHEY, CDR2 SVGAGI. Trimming left V 0 bases short and J 6 bases short, with 6 bases between. The DNA of the CDR3 is TGTGCCAGCAGTTACTCGACAGGCGAGCAGTACTTC. As protein: CASSYSTGEQYF.

This clone was picked up one time. The chain links TRBV7-6 to TRBJ2-3, with 12 positions matching TRBD2. CDR1 is SGHVS, CDR2 FNYEAQ, per germline. The CDR3 is made up of 18 amino acids. The V and J ends lost 4 bases and 0 bases, in that order; junction bases with no gene match: 8. This CDR3 reads CASSSRGTSGLSTDTQYF. The CDR3, as DNA: TGTGCCAGCAGCTCCCGGGGGACTAGCGGGCTTAGCACAGATACGCAGTATTTT.

This rearrangement joins TRBV7-2 to TRBJ1-5; 12 nucleotides match TRBD1. Germline V lookup: CDR1 SGHTA, CDR2 FQGNSA. The CDR3 covers 15 residues. V shed 5 bases, J shed 5 bases, and the junction held 4 bases outside the gene matches. CDR3 in amino acids: CASSTGTGGHQPQHF. Written as DNA, the CDR3 is TGTGCCAGCAGCACTGGGACAGGGGGCCATCAGCCCCAGCATTTT.

V is TRBV29-1 and J is TRBJ1-2; TRBD1 agrees at 8 bases. V gave up 4 bases and J gave up 6 bases; unmatched junction bases: 10. CDR3 size: 14 residues. Germline CDR1 reads SQVTM; CDR2 reads ANQGSEA. As DNA, the CDR3 is TGCAGCGTTGTACAGGGGGTCCCCCTCGATGGCTACACCTTC. This codes for CSVVQGVPLDGYTF.

The chain employs TRBV5-8 and TRBJ1-2, with a possible D match to TRBD1 (5 bases). The germline gives CDR1 SGHTS, CDR2 YDEGEE. This CDR3 contains 16 residues. V lost 2 bases to trimming and J lost 6 bases, with 20 bases between them. CDR3: CASSFRRGLYPNGYTF. CDR3 coding DNA: TGTGCCAGCAGCTTTAGGAGGGGTCTATACCCAAATGGCTACACCTTC.